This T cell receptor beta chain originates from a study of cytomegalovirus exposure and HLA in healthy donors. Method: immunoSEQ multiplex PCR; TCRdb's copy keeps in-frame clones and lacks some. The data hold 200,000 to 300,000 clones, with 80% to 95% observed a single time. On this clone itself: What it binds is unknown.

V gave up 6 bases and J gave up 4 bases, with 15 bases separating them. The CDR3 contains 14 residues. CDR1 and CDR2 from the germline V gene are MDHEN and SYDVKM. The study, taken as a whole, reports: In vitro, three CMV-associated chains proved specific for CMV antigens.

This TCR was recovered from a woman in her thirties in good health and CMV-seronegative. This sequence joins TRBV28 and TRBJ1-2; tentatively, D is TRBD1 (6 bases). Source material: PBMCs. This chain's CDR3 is CASSQDRTLYGYTF. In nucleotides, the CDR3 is TGTGCCAGCAGCCAAGACAGGACGCTCTATGGCTACACCTTC.